The entry below describes one TCR beta chain. Its antigen remains undetermined. No much larger clone is present one base from it, and per-base qualities are unavailable. Participants in the prospective study were aged roughly 18 to 90 years, lived in some 24 United States geographic areas, and enrolled through a virtual design. In the prospective study, participants were assigned to cohorts based on the clinical history participants reported in a screening survey and a study questionnaire. For ImmuneRACE Cohort 3, a participant was defined as recovered based on two consecutive negative NP/OP PCR tests, clearance by a healthcare professional, or resolution of symptoms. Each participant in the prospective study had whole blood, serum and a nasopharyngeal or oropharyngeal swab collected by mobile phlebotomists. Over a roughly two-month period, participants in the prospective study had the option of providing additional blood draws and questionnaires. Before DNA extraction, blood samples from the prospective study were shipped at room temperature or frozen.

These data are taken from a study of blood T cell repertoires in COVID-19 (dated by TCRdb to about 2020). Notes on the research overall: The collaborator samples originated in the United States, Italy and Spain and spanned the acute and convalescent phases of COVID-19. The prospective study material was composed of cDNA or gDNA derived from T cells, B-cell-depleted T cells, or PBMCs. Deeply sampled blood TCRbeta repertoires from subjects exposed to, actively infected with, or recovered from COVID-19 were included in the dataset. A freely available public database, intended as a resource for researchers studying the immune response to SARS-CoV-2, is where the repertoires were released. Samples were obtained from the ongoing ImmuneRACE study (first 160 participants) and from 1,254 subjects provided by 6 global collaborators. Sample metadata almost always included a de-identified subject ID, COVID-19 status, age in years and sex. Where available, HLA class I and class II types were obtained from metadata supplied by the sample provider rather than from assay-based typing. The investigation overall reported the following: The quantity of clinical and demographic metadata differed by source and by participant and was supplied without curation.

The CDR3 goes from the cysteine to the phenylalanine over 15 residues. The DNA shown is the 45-base CDR3, in frame from base 1. V sheds 5 bases and J sheds 1 base, leaving 14 bases between their ends. The germline V gene (reference sequence) sets CDR1 to LNHDA and CDR2 to SQIVND. TCRbeta CDR3 regions were amplified from genomic DNA by means of the immunoSEQ Assay, a bias-controlled multiplex PCR. In the paper's pipeline: The number of nucleated cells in each sample was estimated from the amplification of reference gene primers within the assay. Sequence reads were collapsed and filtered to measure the absolute abundance of every unique TCRbeta CDR3 rearrangement. For each sample, productive Simpson clonality was calculated as the square root of Simpson's diversity index across productive rearrangements. TCRdb took over this immuneACCESS table, retaining in-frame rearrangements with V and J assigned. Such tables are incomplete; in checked studies, under half of the missing clones stem from an unresolved V gene, and the remainder is unexplained. The DNA was the basis for D and trimming; V, J and clone size are from that table. The sample table shows about 280,000 clones, and around 85% are seen once. Roughly 2.5% of the sample is held by the ten biggest clonotypes.

The sequence derives from a woman aged 50 to 60 who had recovered from COVID-19. Specimen: PBMCs or T cells enriched from blood (not recorded which). Recombination connected TRBV19 to TRBJ1-1; tentative D gene TRBD1, with 6 bases matching. The CDR3: CASSPPGHRNTEAFF. The nucleotide sequence reads as follows: TGTGCCAGTAGTCCTCCGGGACACCGGAACACTGAAGCTTTCTTT.